Listed below are T cell receptor beta chains from one sample, sequenced in a study of shared clonotypes between healthy human individuals. This table comes from immunoSEQ multiplex PCR, and its TCRdb copy is limited to in-frame clones, with some not included. The table has some 1 million clones, under 80% seen once. The sequenced sample consisted of memory CD4+ T cells sorted from blood. The source is a man younger than 35 in good health. Both conserved end residues are part of each CDR3. A D gene is named only where the DNA matches it firmly. Not every row has a clone size; where given, it reads once, few, many or a size class.

D: TRBD2
size: .
V: TRBV7-2
J: TRBJ2-3
DNA: TGTGCCAGCAGCTCGACTTTAGCGGGAGGGCCCTCGGATACGCAGTATTTT
CDR3: CASSSTLAGGPSDTQYF

D: TRBD1
size: .
V: TRBV19
J: TRBJ2-7
DNA: TGTGCCAGTAGTACGGGGACAGGGTTAACCTCCGAGCAGTACTTC
CDR3: CASSTGTGLTSEQYF

D: .
size: .
V: TRBV30
J: TRBJ1-1
DNA: TGTGCCTGGCTAACCGTCCTGAACACTGAAGCTTTCTTT
CDR3: CAWLTVLNTEAFF

D: .
size: .
V: TRBV11-2
J: TRBJ2-3
DNA: TGTGCCAGCAGCCCCCAGGCACTTTATACGCAGTATTTT
CDR3: CASSPQALYTQYF

D: .
size: .
V: TRBV6-1
J: TRBJ1-2
DNA: TGTGCCAGCAGTGAAGGTAGAGGGCGCGGCTATGGCTACACCTTC
CDR3: CASSEGRGRGYGYTF

D: .
size: .
V: TRBV30
J: TRBJ2-7
DNA: TGTGCCTGGACATCGGGGGATTTTCGGAGGTACGAGCAGTACTTC
CDR3: CAWTSGDFRRYEQYF

D: .
size: .
V: TRBV2
J: TRBJ1-5
DNA: TGTGCCAGCAGTGAAGGGCAGGGTGGTCAGCCCCAGCATTTT
CDR3: CASSEGQGGQPQHF

D: TRBD1
size: .
V: TRBV5-6
J: TRBJ1-1
DNA: TGTGCCAGCAGCCAAGGGACAGGGATGAACACTGAAGCTTTCTTT
CDR3: CASSQGTGMNTEAFF

D: .
size: .
V: TRBV7-8
J: TRBJ2-2
DNA: TGTGCCAGCGGACCCGTGGGGAACACCGGGGAGCTGTTTTTT
CDR3: CASGPVGNTGELFF

D: TRBD2
size: once
V: TRBV2
J: TRBJ2-1
DNA: TGTGCCAGCAGGCAGACCGGGGGGGCTCGTGAGCAGTTCTTC
CDR3: CASRQTGGAREQFF

D: .
size: .
V: TRBV2
J: TRBJ2-5
DNA: TGTGCCAGCCGGGACAATCAAGAGACCCAGTACTTC
CDR3: CASRDNQETQYF

D: TRBD1
size: .
V: TRBV11-3
J: TRBJ1-1
DNA: TGTGCCAGCAGCCAAGGGACAGGAAACACTGAAGCTTTCTTT
CDR3: CASSQGTGNTEAFF

D: .
size: .
V: TRBV5-8
J: TRBJ2-5
DNA: TGTGCCAGCAGCTTGACAGTCCGGGGAGAGACCCAGTACTTC
CDR3: CASSLTVRGETQYF

D: TRBD1
size: .
V: TRBV15
J: TRBJ1-1
DNA: TGTGCCACCAGCCCCCGGACAGGGGAAGCTTTCTTT
CDR3: CATSPRTGEAFF

D: .
size: few
V: TRBV5-1
J: TRBJ2-7
DNA: TGCGCCAGCAGCTTTATAGGGGTATATTACGAGCAGTACTTC
CDR3: CASSFIGVYYEQYF

D: TRBD1
size: .
V: TRBV28
J: TRBJ2-7
DNA: TGTGCCAGCAGTTTACCCGACAGGGGGTCCTACGAGCAGTACTTC
CDR3: CASSLPDRGSYEQYF

D: TRBD1
size: .
V: TRBV4-1
J: TRBJ1-4
DNA: TGCGCCAGCAGCCAGAGGACCATGGGGACAGGGCCCGAAAAACTGTTTTTT
CDR3: CASSQRTMGTGPEKLFF

D: .
size: .
V: TRBV6-1
J: TRBJ2-3
DNA: TGTGCCAGCAGTGACGGTCCAGATACGCAGTATTTT
CDR3: CASSDGPDTQYF

D: TRBD1
size: few
V: TRBV2
J: TRBJ1-5
DNA: TGTGCCAGCAGTGGGGACAGGGGGATTCATCAGCCCCAGCATTTT
CDR3: CASSGDRGIHQPQHF

D: .
size: .
V: TRBV28
J: TRBJ1-2
DNA: TGTGCCAGCAGTTCCGTGGGAGGGGCCCCTTTTCTGGGCGGCTACACCTTC
CDR3: CASSSVGGAPFLGGYTF

D: .
size: .
V: TRBV5-5
J: TRBJ1-6
DNA: TGTGCCAGCAGCTTCTATATGAGCTCCTATAATTCACCCCTCCACTTT
CDR3: CASSFYMSSYNSPLHF

D: .
size: .
V: TRBV19
J: TRBJ2-7
DNA: TGTGCCAGTAGTATAGGGCCTAGCTACGAGCAGTACTTC
CDR3: CASSIGPSYEQYF

D: .
size: once
V: TRBV6-6
J: TRBJ2-5
DNA: TGTGCCAGCAGTTCCGTCCAAGAGACCCAGTACTTC
CDR3: CASSSVQETQYF

D: .
size: .
V: TRBV7-2
J: TRBJ1-2
DNA: TGTGCCAGCAGCTTAGTTCGAGCTAACTATGGCTACACCTTC
CDR3: CASSLVRANYGYTF

D: .
size: .
V: TRBV5-1
J: TRBJ2-5
DNA: TGCGCCAGCAGCTTACCAACTACGAATGGGGAGACCCAGTACTTC
CDR3: CASSLPTTNGETQYF

D: TRBD1
size: .
V: TRBV4-3
J: TRBJ1-6
DNA: TGCGCCAGCAGCCAAACCCGGGACAGGGGTTCACCCCTCCACTTT
CDR3: CASSQTRDRGSPLHF

D: TRBD2
size: .
V: TRBV6-6
J: TRBJ2-7
DNA: TGTGCCAGCAGTTACGGGGGGGACCCCTCTTACGAGCAGTACTTC
CDR3: CASSYGGDPSYEQYF

D: TRBD2
size: .
V: TRBV6-6
J: TRBJ2-3
DNA: TGTGCCAGCGGACTAGCCACAGATACGCAGTATTTT
CDR3: CASGLATDTQYF

D: .
size: .
V: TRBV7-9
J: TRBJ2-6
DNA: TGTGCCAGCACCCGAGGGGGGGCTGAGACTGGGGCCAACGTCCTGACTTTC
CDR3: CASTRGGAETGANVLTF

D: TRBD1
size: once
V: TRBV28
J: TRBJ1-1
DNA: TGTGCCAGCAGTTCCCGGGACAGGGGCTATGACACTGAAGCTTTCTTT
CDR3: CASSSRDRGYDTEAFF

D: TRBD1
size: .
V: TRBV14
J: TRBJ2-7
DNA: TGTGCCAGCAGCCCCCGACAGGGAGAGCAGTACTTC
CDR3: CASSPRQGEQYF

D: TRBD2
size: once
V: TRBV6-4
J: TRBJ2-2
DNA: TGTGCCAGCACCCGAAGCGGGACTAGCGCGCCGAACACCGGGGAGCTGTTTTTT
CDR3: CASTRSGTSAPNTGELFF

D: TRBD1
size: few
V: TRBV5-4
J: TRBJ2-6
DNA: TGTGCCAGCAGCCCAAGCCAGGGGGCGTCTGGGGCCAACGTCCTGACTTTC
CDR3: CASSPSQGASGANVLTF

D: .
size: .
V: TRBV5-5
J: TRBJ2-3
DNA: TGTGCCAGCAGCTCCGGACAATTAGCAGATACGCAGTATTTT
CDR3: CASSSGQLADTQYF

D: .
size: .
V: TRBV28
J: TRBJ2-2
DNA: TGTGCCAGCAGCCATATCCAGGGCTACACCGGGGAGCTGTTTTTT
CDR3: CASSHIQGYTGELFF

D: .
size: .
V: TRBV9
J: TRBJ2-2
DNA: TGTGCCAGCAGCGAGGGGGTGAAGGGGCACGGGGAGCTGTTTTTT
CDR3: CASSEGVKGHGELFF